The 27 T cell receptor beta chains below all came from one sample that was sequenced in a study of beta chain features in type 1 diabetes. Expressed TCRB transcripts were sequenced, since all the RNA that had been isolated was reverse transcribed. TCRdb keeps only in-frame clones here, not all; method: immunoSEQ multiplex PCR. The repertoire holds around 450,000 clones, roughly 10% seen once, with roughly 0.046% in the top ten. The sequencing sample was made of naive CD4+ T cells from blood. Receptors originate from a woman under 30 in good health.

This clone was counted between two and nine times. The V gene is TRBV5-1, the J gene TRBJ2-5, with D perhaps given as TRBD1 or TRBD2 (5 bases each). This CDR3 region has 15 residues. The V end was cut by 5 bases, the J end by 0 bases, with 14 bases between. CDR1 SGHRS and CDR2 YFSETQ come from the germline V gene. The CDR3 spells CASRPGPLYQETQYF. In DNA form, the CDR3 reads TGCGCCAGCAGGCCGGGACCTCTGTACCAAGAGACCCAGTACTTC.

The V and J genes are TRBV7-2 and TRBJ2-5, with unresolved D. The ends were cut back, 0 bases at V and 3 bases at J, with 8 bases in the middle. CDR3 length: 14 amino acids. CDR1 and CDR2 (germline): SGHTA, FQGNSA. The CDR3 nucleotides read TGTGCCAGCAGCTTAGCTTATTGGGAAGAGACCCAGTACTTC. This gives the protein CASSLAYWEETQYF.

This chain connects TRBV5-4 to TRBJ2-1; D unresolved. The CDR3 loop spans 14 amino acids. V shed 7 bases and J shed 3 bases, with 14 bases lying between them. Germline V gene sequence: CDR1 SGHNT, CDR2 YYREEE (reference sequence). This chain's CDR3 is CASYGTDRYNEQFF. CDR3 in DNA: TGTGCCAGCTACGGAACGGACCGCTACAATGAGCAGTTCTTC.

The chain combines TRBV4-2 with TRBJ1-1, with TRBD1 as a possible D gene (6 bases). Trimming removed 0 bases from V and 2 bases from J, with 10 bases in between. The germline CDR1 and CDR2 sequences are LGHNA and YNFKEQ. The length of the CDR3 is 15 residues. The CDR3 region is CASSQDGTRNTEAFF. CDR3 bases: TGTGCCAGCAGCCAAGATGGGACACGCAACACTGAAGCTTTCTTT.

V usage is TRBV7-3 and J usage is TRBJ2-1; D possibly corresponds to TRBD1 (6 bases). V was clipped by 2 bases and J by 5 bases, with 7 bases between them. The CDR3 has 13 residues. CDR1 and CDR2 from the germline V gene are SGHTA and FQGTGA. In nucleotides, the CDR3 is TGTGCCAGCAGCTTACAGGGGAACAATGAGCAGTTCTTC. This encodes CASSLQGNNEQFF.

This clone came up a few times. The rearrangement joins TRBV29-1 to TRBJ1-4, with D uncertain. Germline CDR1 and CDR2: SQVTM and ANQGSEA. The CDR3 is 12 residues long. The CDR3 is CSIQNHNEKLFF. The CDR3 nucleotides read TGCAGTATACAGAACCATAATGAAAAACTGTTTTTT.

In this sample, this clone turned up a few times. V is TRBV4-2 and J is TRBJ2-3; TRBD2 matches 7 bases. Germline trimming cut 1 base from V and 3 bases from J; bases unmatched to any gene: 7. CDR1 and CDR2 (germline): LGHNA, YNFKEQ. The CDR3 has 16 residues. In DNA, the CDR3 is TGTGCCAGCAGCCAAGTCTCGGCGGGGGAGACAGATACGCAGTATTTT. Protein: CASSQVSAGETDTQYF.

The chain couples TRBV14 to TRBJ1-2; D perhaps matches TRBD1 (5 bases). The CDR3 consists of 14 residues. CDR1 is SGHDN and CDR2 is FVKESK in the germline V gene. V lost 4 bases and J lost 4, with 13 bases in between. For the CDR3, the DNA is TGTGCCAGCAGCCGAACAGGCGCCGCCTATGGCTACACCTTC. Protein sequence: CASSRTGAAYGYTF.

This clone was picked up a small number of times. The V gene is TRBV30, the J gene TRBJ1-1; 12 bases match TRBD1. V dropped 2 bases and J dropped 4; count of bases not matched to a gene: 8. The germline CDR1 and CDR2 sequences are GTSNPN and SVGIG (reference sequence). The CDR3 runs 16 residues. This CDR3 reads CAWSFRDRGLFTEAFF. The DNA of the CDR3 is TGTGCCTGGAGTTTCCGGGACAGGGGGCTGTTCACTGAAGCTTTCTTT.

The genes are TRBV7-9 and TRBJ2-5, with no clear D. V dropped 7 bases and J dropped 5 bases, with 11 bases sitting between them. In germline, CDR1 is SEHNR, CDR2 FQNEAQ (reference sequence). This CDR3 has 12 residues. DNA of the CDR3: TGTGCCAGCAACCAAGGATCCGAGACCCAGTACTTC. It codes for CASNQGSETQYF. Full variable domain (rest looked up from reference TRBV7-9 and TRBJ2-5): DTGVSQNPRHKITKRGQNVTFRCDPISEHNRLYWYRQTLGQGPEFLTYFQNEAQLEKSRLLSDRFSAERPKGSFSTLEIQRTEQGDSAMYLCASNQGSETQYFGPGTRLLVL.

This clone showed up just a few times. The genes are TRBV4-3 and TRBJ1-2, with 7 bases lining up with TRBD1. This CDR3 comprises 17 residues. The ends lost 0 bases at V and 5 bases at J; junction bases unmatched: 12. The germline gives CDR1 LGHNA, CDR2 YSLEER. The CDR3 DNA sequence: TGCGCCAGCAGCCAAGATCGCGGGACAGTCTTAGGGTATGGCTACACCTTC. Encoded protein: CASSQDRGTVLGYGYTF.

The CDR3: CASSVGQVGGYTF. CDR3 coding DNA: TGTGCCAGCAGCGTGGGACAGGTGGGTGGCTACACCTTC. The rearrangement uses TRBV9 and TRBJ1-2, with TRBD1 identical over 8 bases. Germline V gene lookup returns CDR1 SGDLS and CDR2 YYNGEE. This CDR3 comprises 13 residues. Losses at the gene ends were 2 bases for V and 7 bases for J; bases not matched to a gene: 4.

This clone was counted a single time. The DNA for the CDR3 is TGTGCCAGCAGCTTGCCTCAGCGGATGAGCACAGATACGCAGTATTTT. Its protein product is CASSLPQRMSTDTQYF. The gene calls are TRBV5-4 and TRBJ2-3; D is possibly TRBD2 (5 bases). The CDR3 extends over 16 amino acids. Trimming removed 1 base from V and 0 bases from J, with 12 bases in between. Germline CDR1 reads SGHNT; CDR2 reads YYREEE (reference sequence).

V gene TRBV28 combines with J gene TRBJ2-1, with TRBD2 as a possible D gene (6 bases). Germline loops: CDR1 MDHEN, CDR2 SYDVKM. The germline V and J ends were trimmed by 5 bases and 10 bases, with 15 bases remaining between them. The length of the CDR3 is 13 residues. CDR3 loop: CASSPPGGVEQFF. The CDR3, as DNA: TGTGCCAGCAGTCCCCCCGGAGGGGTCGAGCAGTTCTTC.

As to this clone: The identical CDR3 is also encoded by other nucleotide sequences in the sample. The chain couples TRBV29-1 to TRBJ1-2; unclear D gene. The V end lost 6 bases, the J end lost 4 bases, and 3 bases lay between the germline ends. CDR1 SQVTM and CDR2 ANQGSEA come from the germline V gene. CDR3 size: 9 residues. The CDR3 DNA sequence: TGCAGCGTCGGCTATGGCTACACCTTC. It specifies CSVGYGYTF.

J is TRBJ2-1 and V is TRBV7-2; D is possibly TRBD1 (6 bases). Germline CDR1 and CDR2: SGHTA and FQGNSA. The CDR3 runs 16 residues. V was clipped by 5 bases and J by 6 bases, with 20 bases between them. CDR3: CASSLTYRVDGNEQFF. CDR3 bases: TGTGCCAGCAGCCTAACCTACAGGGTCGATGGCAATGAGCAGTTCTTC.

V usage is TRBV7-2 and J usage is TRBJ2-6; D tentatively fits TRBD1 or TRBD2 (5 bases each). Germline CDR1 reads SGHTA; CDR2 reads FQGNSA. V dropped 5 bases and J dropped 1 base, with 12 bases sitting between them. There are 16 residues in the CDR3. The CDR3 DNA sequence: TGTGCCAGCAGCCGGGGCAAGGCATCTGGGGCCAACGTCCTGACTTTC. It is translated as CASSRGKASGANVLTF.

This clone has a handful of counts. The CDR3 spells CASSLGGSGRLYNEQFF. The CDR3 DNA reads TGTGCCAGCAGCTTAGGCGGTAGCGGGAGGCTCTACAATGAGCAGTTCTTC. The chain combines TRBV7-2 with TRBJ2-1; the match to TRBD2 covers 10 bases. The CDR3 runs 17 residues. CDR1 is SGHTA, CDR2 FQGNSA, per germline. V dropped 1 base and J dropped 3; count of bases not matched to a gene: 6.

The gene calls are TRBV5-6 and TRBJ2-1, with a weak D call TRBD1 (6 bases). This CDR3 contains 16 residues. Trimming took 1 base from V and 0 from J, leaving 11 bases between them. Germline CDR1 reads SGHDT; CDR2 reads YYEEEE. The CDR3 DNA sequence: TGTGCCAGCAGCTTGTCCAGGACAGCCTCCTACAATGAGCAGTTCTTC. This codes for CASSLSRTASYNEQFF.

The J gene is TRBJ2-7, the V gene TRBV13; 9 positions agree with TRBD1. This CDR3 region has 15 residues. Per the germline V gene, CDR1 is PRHDT and CDR2 is FYEKMQ (reference sequence). J was trimmed by 6 bases and V by 1 base; bases with no gene match: 7. The CDR3: CASSLEDRGSREQYF. Here the CDR3 DNA reads TGTGCCAGCAGCTTAGAGGACAGGGGTTCGCGCGAGCAGTACTTC.

This rearrangement joins TRBV7-6 to TRBJ2-7; D gene unclear. This CDR3 has 12 amino acids. Trimming pared 8 bases from V and 12 bases from J, leaving 20 bases between. The germline V gene encodes CDR1 SGHVS and CDR2 FNYEAQ. As DNA, the CDR3 is TGTGCCAGCGCTTCAACGCGGCCCCTCGGGTACGTC. Encoded protein: CASASTRPLGYV.

This chain uses TRBV18 with TRBJ1-2, with D unclear. The CDR3 totals 16 residues. Germline values: CDR1 KGHSH, CDR2 LQKENI. With 0 bases removed from V and 5 bases from J, the gap between germline ends came to 16 bases. CDR3 region: CASSPPNPSRRYGYTF. CDR3 sequence (DNA): TGTGCCAGCTCACCACCTAACCCTTCTAGGCGGTATGGCTACACCTTC.

This clone was counted a few times. This rearrangement joins TRBV29-1 to TRBJ2-5; TRBD1 matches at 7 bases. The CDR3 is 11 residues long. Germline CDR1 SQVTM, CDR2 ANQGSEA. With 7 bases clipped from V and 3 bases from J, the junction kept 2 bases outside the gene matches. The CDR3 sequence: CSGGTEETQYF. The CDR3, as DNA: TGCAGCGGGGGGACAGAAGAGACCCAGTACTTC.

This clone has more than one count but fewer than ten. This chain joins TRBV5-1 and TRBJ1-1, with D uncertain. Germline CDR1 SGHRS, CDR2 YFSETQ. Trimming stripped 1 base from V and 7 bases from J, with 8 bases between. The CDR3 has 12 amino acids. CDR3 sequence: CASSLRRDEAFF. DNA for the CDR3: TGCGCCAGCAGCTTGAGGAGGGATGAAGCTTTCTTT. The full variable domain, rest sourced from reference TRBV5-1 and TRBJ1-1, is KAGVTQTPRYLIKTRGQQVTLSCSPISGHRSVSWYQQTPGQGLQFLFEYFSETQRNKGNFPGRFSGRQFSNSRSEMNVSTLELGDSALYLCASSLRRDEAFFGQGTRLTVV.

The CDR3 DNA follows: TGTGCCAGCTCACCACTCGCAGCCGCCGGAAGCCGATCCAAAAACATTCAGTACTTC. Amino acids: CASSPLAAAGSRSKNIQYF. The chain employs TRBV18 and TRBJ2-4; D is unclear. CDR1 is KGHSH and CDR2 is LQKENI in the germline V gene. V was trimmed by 1 base and J by 2 bases, leaving 21 bases between them. The CDR3 is 19 amino acids.

The chain carries TRBV29-1 and TRBJ1-3; no reliable D call. Germline loops: CDR1 SQVTM, CDR2 ANQGSEA. Trimming removed 3 bases at V and 4 bases at J, with 13 bases between. The CDR3 totals 14 residues. The CDR3 nucleotides read TGCAGCGTTGAGGTCACGGGCTTCGGAAACACCATATATTTT. The encoded protein is CSVEVTGFGNTIYF.

This clone was observed a handful of times. This rearrangement joins TRBV7-9 to TRBJ2-3; D uncertain. CDR1 is SEHNR and CDR2 is FQNEAQ in the germline V gene (reference sequence). The CDR3 spans 12 residues. V lost 2 bases, J lost 11 bases, and 11 bases lay in between. The CDR3 protein is CASSLTHGRQYF. The CDR3 DNA sequence: TGTGCCAGCAGCTTAACCCACGGGCGGCAGTATTTT.